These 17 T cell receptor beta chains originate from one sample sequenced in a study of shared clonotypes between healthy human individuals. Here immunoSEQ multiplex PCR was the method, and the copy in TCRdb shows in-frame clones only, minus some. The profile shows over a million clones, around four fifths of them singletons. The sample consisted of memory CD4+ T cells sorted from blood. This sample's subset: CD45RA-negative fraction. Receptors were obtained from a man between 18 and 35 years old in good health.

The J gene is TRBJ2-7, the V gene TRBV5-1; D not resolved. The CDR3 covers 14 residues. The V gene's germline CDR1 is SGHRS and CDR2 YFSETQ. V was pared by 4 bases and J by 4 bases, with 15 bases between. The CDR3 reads CASSPGSKPYEQYF. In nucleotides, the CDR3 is TGCGCCAGCAGCCCCGGGTCGAAGCCTTACGAGCAGTACTTC.

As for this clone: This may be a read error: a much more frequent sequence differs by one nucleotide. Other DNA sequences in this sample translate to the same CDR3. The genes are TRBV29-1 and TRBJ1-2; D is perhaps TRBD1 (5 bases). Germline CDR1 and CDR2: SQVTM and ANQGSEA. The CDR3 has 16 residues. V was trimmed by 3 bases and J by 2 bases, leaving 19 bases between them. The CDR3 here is CSVEDQEWWGNYGYTF. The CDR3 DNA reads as TGCAGCGTTGAGGATCAAGAGTGGTGGGGGAACTATGGCTACACCTTC.

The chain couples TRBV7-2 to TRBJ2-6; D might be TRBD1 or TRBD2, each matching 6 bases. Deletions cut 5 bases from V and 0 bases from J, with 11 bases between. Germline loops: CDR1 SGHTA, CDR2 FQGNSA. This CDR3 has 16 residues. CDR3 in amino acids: CASSRGRGSGANVLTF. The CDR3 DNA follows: TGTGCCAGCAGCCGGGGGCGGGGCTCTGGGGCCAACGTCCTGACTTTC.

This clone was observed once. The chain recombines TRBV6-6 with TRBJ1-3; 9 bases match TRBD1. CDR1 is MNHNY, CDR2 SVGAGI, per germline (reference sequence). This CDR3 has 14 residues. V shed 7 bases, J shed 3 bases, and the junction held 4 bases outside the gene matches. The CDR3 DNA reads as TGTGCCAGCACTCCGGGACAGGGTGGAAACACCATATATTTT. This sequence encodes CASTPGQGGNTIYF.

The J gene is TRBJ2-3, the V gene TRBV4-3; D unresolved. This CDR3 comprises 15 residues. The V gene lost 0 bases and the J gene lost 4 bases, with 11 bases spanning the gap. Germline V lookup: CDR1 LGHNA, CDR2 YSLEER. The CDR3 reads CASSQDGVSADTQYF. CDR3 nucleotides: TGCGCCAGCAGCCAAGATGGGGTCAGCGCAGATACGCAGTATTTT.

This CDR3 is CASRGLAGAPFF. The CDR3, as DNA: TGCGCCAGCAGAGGACTAGCGGGGGCACCGTTCTTC. This chain links TRBV10-2 with TRBJ2-1; 13 positions match TRBD2. This CDR3 region has 12 residues. Germline lookup yields CDR1 WSHSY and CDR2 SAAADI. V dropped 6 bases and J dropped 15; count of bases not matched to a gene: 5.

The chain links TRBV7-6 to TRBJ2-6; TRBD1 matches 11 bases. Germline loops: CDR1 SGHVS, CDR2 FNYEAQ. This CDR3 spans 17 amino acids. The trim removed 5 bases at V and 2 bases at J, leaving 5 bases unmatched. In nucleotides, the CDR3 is TGTGCCAGCAGCCTCGGGACAGGGGGTCCTGGGGCCAACGTCCTGACTTTC. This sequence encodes CASSLGTGGPGANVLTF.

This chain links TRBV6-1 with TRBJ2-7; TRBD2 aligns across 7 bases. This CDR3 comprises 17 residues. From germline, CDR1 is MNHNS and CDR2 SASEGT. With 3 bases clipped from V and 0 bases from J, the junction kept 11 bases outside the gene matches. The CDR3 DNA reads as TGTGCCAGCAGTGACTACCCCGCGGGGGACCTCTCCTACGAGCAGTACTTC. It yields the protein CASSDYPAGDLSYEQYF.

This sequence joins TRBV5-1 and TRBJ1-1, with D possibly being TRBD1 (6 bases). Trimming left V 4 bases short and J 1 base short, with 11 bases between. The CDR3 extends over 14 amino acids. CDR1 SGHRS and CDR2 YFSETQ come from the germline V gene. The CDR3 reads CASSPQGTNTEAFF. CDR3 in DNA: TGCGCCAGCAGCCCACAGGGTACGAACACTGAAGCTTTCTTT.

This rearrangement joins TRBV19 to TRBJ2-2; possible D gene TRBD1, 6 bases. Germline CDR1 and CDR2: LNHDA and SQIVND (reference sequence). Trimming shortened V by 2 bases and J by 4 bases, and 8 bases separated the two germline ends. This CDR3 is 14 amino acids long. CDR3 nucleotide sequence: TGTGCCAGTAGTATAAAAGGGGGCACCGGGGAGCTGTTTTTT. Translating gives CASSIKGGTGELFF.

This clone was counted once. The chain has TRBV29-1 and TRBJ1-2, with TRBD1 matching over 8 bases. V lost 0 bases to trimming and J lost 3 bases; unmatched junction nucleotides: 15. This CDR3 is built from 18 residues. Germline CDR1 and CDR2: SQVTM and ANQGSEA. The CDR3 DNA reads TGCAGCGTTGAAGATATGACAGGGGCTGAAAGGGCCGACTATGGCTACACCTTC. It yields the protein CSVEDMTGAERADYGYTF.

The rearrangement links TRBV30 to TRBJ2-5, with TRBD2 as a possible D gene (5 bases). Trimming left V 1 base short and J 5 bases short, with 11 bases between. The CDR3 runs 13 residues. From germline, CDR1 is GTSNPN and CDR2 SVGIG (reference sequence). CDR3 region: CAWSGSAPETQYF. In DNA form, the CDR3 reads TGTGCCTGGAGTGGTAGCGCCCCGGAGACCCAGTACTTC.

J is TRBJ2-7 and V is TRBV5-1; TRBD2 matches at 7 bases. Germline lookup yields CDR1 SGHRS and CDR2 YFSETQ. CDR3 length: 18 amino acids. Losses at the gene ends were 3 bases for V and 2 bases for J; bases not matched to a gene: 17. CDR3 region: CASSSGPQGSGTPYEQYF. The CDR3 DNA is TGCGCCAGCAGCTCCGGACCGCAGGGAAGCGGGACTCCCTACGAGCAGTACTTC.

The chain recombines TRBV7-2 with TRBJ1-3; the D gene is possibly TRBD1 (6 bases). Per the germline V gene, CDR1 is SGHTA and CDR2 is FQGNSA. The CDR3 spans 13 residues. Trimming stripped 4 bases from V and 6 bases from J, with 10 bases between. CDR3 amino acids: CASSSDSLNTIYF. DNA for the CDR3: TGTGCCAGCAGCTCGGACAGTTTAAACACCATATATTTT.

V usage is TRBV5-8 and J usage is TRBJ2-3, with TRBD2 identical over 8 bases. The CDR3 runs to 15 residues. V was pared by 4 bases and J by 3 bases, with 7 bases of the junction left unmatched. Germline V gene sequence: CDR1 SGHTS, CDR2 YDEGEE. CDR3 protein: CASSGGTRGTDTQYF. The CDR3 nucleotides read TGTGCCAGCAGCGGAGGGACTAGAGGGACAGATACGCAGTATTTT.

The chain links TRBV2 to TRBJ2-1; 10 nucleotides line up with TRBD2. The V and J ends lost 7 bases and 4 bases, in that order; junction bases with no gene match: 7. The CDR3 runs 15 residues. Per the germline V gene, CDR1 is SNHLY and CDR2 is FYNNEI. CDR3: CASKGGTSVYNEQFF. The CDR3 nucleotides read TGTGCCAGCAAGGGGGGGACTAGCGTGTACAATGAGCAGTTCTTC. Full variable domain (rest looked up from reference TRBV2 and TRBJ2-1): EPEVTQTPSHQVTQMGQEVILRCVPISNHLYFYWYRQILGQKVEFLVSFYNNEISEKSEIFDDQFSVERPDGSNFTLKIRSTKLEDSAMYFCASKGGTSVYNEQFFGPGTRLTVL.

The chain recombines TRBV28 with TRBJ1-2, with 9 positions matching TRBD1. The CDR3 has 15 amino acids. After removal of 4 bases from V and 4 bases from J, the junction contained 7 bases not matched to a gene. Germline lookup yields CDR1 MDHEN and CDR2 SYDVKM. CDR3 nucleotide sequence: TGTGCCAGCAGTTCGGGACAGGGAGGCTCCTATGGCTACACCTTC. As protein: CASSSGQGGSYGYTF.